This TCR beta chain is drawn from a study of blood T cell repertoires in COVID-19. Across the whole study: The origin of the acute and convalescent COVID-19 samples was the United States, Italy and Spain. PBMCs, B-cell-depleted T cells, or T cells were the source of the cDNA or gDNA that made up the material.

CDR3 length: 12 amino acids. Trimming shortened V by 4 bases and J by 3 bases, and 5 bases separated the two germline ends. Germline V gives CDR1 ENHRY, CDR2 SYGVKD. In the authors' methods: By means of reference gene primer amplification, nucleated cell counts were estimated. Clones were read by immunoSEQ multiplex PCR, and TCRdb kept only the in-frame ones, dropping some. V and J calls and clone size are as listed in that table; D and trimming were resolved from the DNA. This sample has 95,000 to 150,000 clones, with about 80% found just once. This clonotype originated in a man aged 55 to 70 with active or convalescent COVID-19. The genes are TRBV10-3 and TRBJ2-3; D gene ambiguous. Sequenced sample: peripheral blood. CDR3: CAISVRTDTQYF. DNA of the CDR3: TGTGCCATCAGTGTGAGGACAGATACGCAGTATTTT.